Described below is a single TCR beta chain sequence and its context. This specimen comes from a study of blood T cell repertoires in COVID-19. Study context: The United States, Italy and Spain were the sources of the acute and convalescent COVID-19 samples.

TCRdb's copy holds only in-frame clones and misses some; the assay was immunoSEQ multiplex PCR. The data hold approximately 140,000 clones, with 87% observed a single time. The CDR3 is 13 amino acids. Trimming cost V 4 bases and J 5 bases; bases outside gene matches: 3. Germline loops: CDR1 SEHNR, CDR2 FQNEAQ (reference sequence). Sequencing was performed on peripheral blood. The chain carries TRBV7-9 and TRBJ2-3, with 7 bases matching TRBD2. This TCR derives from a woman in her thirties or forties with acute or convalescent COVID-19. The CDR3 loop is CASSYSSGDTQYF. DNA of the CDR3: TGTGCCAGCAGCTACTCTAGCGGAGATACGCAGTATTTT.